The 2 T cell receptor beta chains given below trace back to one sample, sequenced in a study of control samples from healthy donors and cancer patients (dated by TCRdb to about 2020). The protocol used for the library was the immunoSEQ multiplex PCR assay. This immuneACCESS table, as held by TCRdb, lists in-frame sequences with V and J called but not all clones. Of the missing ones, under half trace to an unresolved V gene in checked studies; the others have no known cause. A total of 9,500 to 15,000 clones appear in this sample, 70% to 90% of them only once. The ten top clones hold around 2.8% of the sample. Sequenced: formalin-fixed, paraffin-embedded tissue. The receptor source for this set is a male donor with melanoma.

In DNA form, the CDR3 reads TGTGCCAGCAGCTACCGGGACAGATCCACAGATACGCAGTATTTT. Translation: CASSYRDRSTDTQYF. The chain couples TRBV27 to TRBJ2-3; 7 nucleotides agree with TRBD1. Germline V CDR1 and CDR2: MNHEY, SMNVEV (reference sequence). CDR3 length: 15 amino acids. V shed 6 bases and J 2 bases; nucleotides not matched to a gene: 8.

This chain joins TRBV9 and TRBJ2-5; D gene ambiguous. The V gene lost 7 bases and the J gene lost 2 bases, with 3 bases spanning the gap. CDR3 size: 10 residues. Per the germline V gene, CDR1 is SGDLS and CDR2 is YYNGEE. This CDR3 reads CASGQETQYF. The DNA for the CDR3 is TGTGCCAGCGGTCAAGAGACCCAGTACTTC.